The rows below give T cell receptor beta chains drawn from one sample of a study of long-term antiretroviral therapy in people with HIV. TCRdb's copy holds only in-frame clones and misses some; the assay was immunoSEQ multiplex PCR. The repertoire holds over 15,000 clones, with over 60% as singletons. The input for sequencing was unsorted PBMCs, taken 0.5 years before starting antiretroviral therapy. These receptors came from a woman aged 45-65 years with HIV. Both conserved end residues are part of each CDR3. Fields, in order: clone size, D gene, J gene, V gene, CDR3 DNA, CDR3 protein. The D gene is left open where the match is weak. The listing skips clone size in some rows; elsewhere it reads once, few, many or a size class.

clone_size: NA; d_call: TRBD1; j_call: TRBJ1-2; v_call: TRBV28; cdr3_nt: TGTGCCAGCAGACTAGGGACAGGGCTGACTAATGGCTACACCTTC; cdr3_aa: CASRLGTGLTNGYTF
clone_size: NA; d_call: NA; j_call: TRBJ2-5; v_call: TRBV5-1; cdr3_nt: TGCGCCAGCAGCTTGGGAGGTCCTCGGTCGGAGACCCAGTACTTC; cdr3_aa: CASSLGGPRSETQYF
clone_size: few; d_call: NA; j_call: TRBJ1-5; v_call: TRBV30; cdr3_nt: TGTGCCTGGGCCCAGGGTAGCGATCAGCCCCAGCATTTT; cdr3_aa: CAWAQGSDQPQHF
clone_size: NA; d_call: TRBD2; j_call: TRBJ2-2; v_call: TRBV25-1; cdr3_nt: TGTGCCAGCAGTGAATATGGCGGGGGGAGCACCGGGGAGCTGTTTTTT; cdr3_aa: CASSEYGGGSTGELFF
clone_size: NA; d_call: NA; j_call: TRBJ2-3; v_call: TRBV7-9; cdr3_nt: TGTGCCAGCAGCCGGGGGAGTTTCACAGATACGCAGTATTTT; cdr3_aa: CASSRGSFTDTQYF
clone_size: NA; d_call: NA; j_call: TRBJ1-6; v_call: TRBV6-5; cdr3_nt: TGTGCCAGCAGTTACTCGAGACGGTATAATTCACCCCTCCACTTT; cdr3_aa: CASSYSRRYNSPLHF
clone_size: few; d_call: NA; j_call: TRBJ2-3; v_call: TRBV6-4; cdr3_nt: TGTGCCAGCAGTCCCGTTTCGGGCACAGATACGCAGTATTTT; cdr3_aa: CASSPVSGTDTQYF
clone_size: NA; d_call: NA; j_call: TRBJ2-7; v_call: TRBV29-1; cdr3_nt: TGCAGCGTTGCCACACAAACCTACGAGCAGTACTTC; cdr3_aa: CSVATQTYEQYF
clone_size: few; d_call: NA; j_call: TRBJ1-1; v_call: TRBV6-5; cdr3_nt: TGTGCCAGCAGTTATAGTTTAGCCACTGAAGCTTTCTTT; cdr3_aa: CASSYSLATEAFF
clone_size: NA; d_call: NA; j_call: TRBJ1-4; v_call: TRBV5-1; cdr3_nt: TGCGCCAGCACCCTAACTGGGGGCTCCTTTAATGAAAAACTGTTTTTT; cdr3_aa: CASTLTGGSFNEKLFF
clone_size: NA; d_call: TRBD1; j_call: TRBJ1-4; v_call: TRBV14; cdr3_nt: TGTGCCAGCAGCTCCCCCGGGACAGGGGTGGTAAAACTGTTTTTT; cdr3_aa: CASSSPGTGVVKLFF
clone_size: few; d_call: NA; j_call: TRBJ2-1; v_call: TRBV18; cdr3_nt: TGTGCCAGCTCACCACGGCAGGGCCAGCGATACTCCTACAATGAGCAGTTCTTC; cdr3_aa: CASSPRQGQRYSYNEQFF
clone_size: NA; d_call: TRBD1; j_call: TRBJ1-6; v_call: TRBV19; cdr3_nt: TGTGCCAGTAGTATTTGGGACAGCTCACCCCTCCACTTT; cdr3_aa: CASSIWDSSPLHF
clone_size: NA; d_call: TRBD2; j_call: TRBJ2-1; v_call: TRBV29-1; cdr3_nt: TGCAGCGTTGAAGGGACTTCAAGACTAGCGGGGTACAATGAGCAGTTCTTC; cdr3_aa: CSVEGTSRLAGYNEQFF
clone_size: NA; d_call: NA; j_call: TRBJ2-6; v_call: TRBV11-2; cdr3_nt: TGTGCCAGCAGCGCAAGCGGGGCCAACGTCCTGACTTTC; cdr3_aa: CASSASGANVLTF
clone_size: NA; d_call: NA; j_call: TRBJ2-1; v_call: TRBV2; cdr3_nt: TGTGCCAGCAGTAAACTCCCAGCTGGGGTGAATGAGCAGTTCTTC; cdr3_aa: CASSKLPAGVNEQFF
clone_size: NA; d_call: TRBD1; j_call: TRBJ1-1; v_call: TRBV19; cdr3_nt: TGTGCCAGTAACGCACAGGGGGGGCGTGAAGCTTTCTTT; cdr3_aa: CASNAQGGREAFF
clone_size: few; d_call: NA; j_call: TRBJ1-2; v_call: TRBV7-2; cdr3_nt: TGTGCCAGCACCCTTACACGGGACACCCTTACGGGCTACACCTTC; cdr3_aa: CASTLTRDTLTGYTF
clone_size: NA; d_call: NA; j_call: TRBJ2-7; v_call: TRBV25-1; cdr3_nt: TGTGCCAGCATGCCGTTTAGCTCCTACGAGCAGTACTTC; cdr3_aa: CASMPFSSYEQYF
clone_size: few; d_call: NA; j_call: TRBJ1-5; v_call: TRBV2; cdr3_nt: TGTGCCAGCAGCCAGGACAGTTATAGCAATCAGCCCCAGCATTTT; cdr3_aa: CASSQDSYSNQPQHF
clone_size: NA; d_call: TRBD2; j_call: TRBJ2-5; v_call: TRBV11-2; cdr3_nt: TGTGCCAGCAGTCCGACGGGGGGGCAGGGGCGCCAAGAGACCCAGTACTTC; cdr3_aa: CASSPTGGQGRQETQYF
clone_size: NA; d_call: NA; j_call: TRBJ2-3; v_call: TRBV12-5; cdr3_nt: TGTGCTAGTGGTCCCCATGGTGAGGGTCTGGTTTCGGACACAGCAGACACAGATACGCAGTATTTT; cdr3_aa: CASGPHGEGLVSDTADTDTQYF
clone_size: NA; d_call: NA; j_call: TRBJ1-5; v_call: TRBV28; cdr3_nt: TGTGCCAGTACTAGGGGCAATCAGCCCCAGCATTTT; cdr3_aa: CASTRGNQPQHF
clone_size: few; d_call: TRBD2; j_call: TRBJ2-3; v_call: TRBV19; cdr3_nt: TGTGCCAGTAGTATGTCGTCTAGCGGGACCACAGATACGCAGTATTTT; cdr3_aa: CASSMSSSGTTDTQYF
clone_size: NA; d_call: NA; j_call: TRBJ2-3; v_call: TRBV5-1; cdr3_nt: TGCGCCAGCAGCTTGGAGGGGATAAGCACAGATACGCAGTATTTT; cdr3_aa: CASSLEGISTDTQYF
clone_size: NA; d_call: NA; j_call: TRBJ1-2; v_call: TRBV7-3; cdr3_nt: TGTGCCAGCAGCTTCTCCGGGACTGATAACTATGGCTACACCTTC; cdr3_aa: CASSFSGTDNYGYTF
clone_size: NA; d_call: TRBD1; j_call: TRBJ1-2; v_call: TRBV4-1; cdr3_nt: TGCGCCAGCAGCCAAGCCACATGGACAGGGGGCTATGGCTACACCTTC; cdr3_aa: CASSQATWTGGYGYTF
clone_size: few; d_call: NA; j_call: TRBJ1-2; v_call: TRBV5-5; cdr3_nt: TGTGCCAGCAGCCGGGCGGTGGGCTCCGGGACTCACTATGGCTACACCTTC; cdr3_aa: CASSRAVGSGTHYGYTF
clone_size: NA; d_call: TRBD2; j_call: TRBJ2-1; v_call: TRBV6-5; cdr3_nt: TGTGCCAGCAGTTACTCGCAGCGGGGGGGCGAAAATGAGCAGTTCTTC; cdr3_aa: CASSYSQRGGENEQFF
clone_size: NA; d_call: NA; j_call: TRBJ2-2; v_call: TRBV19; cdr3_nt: TGTGCCAGTAGTCCCGGGACATCGAACACCGGGGAGCTGTTTTTT; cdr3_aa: CASSPGTSNTGELFF
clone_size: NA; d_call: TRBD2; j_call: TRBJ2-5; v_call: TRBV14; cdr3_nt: TGTGCCAGCAGCCAAGCTCTTGCGGGGGGGTTGAAGACCCAGTACTTC; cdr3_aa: CASSQALAGGLKTQYF
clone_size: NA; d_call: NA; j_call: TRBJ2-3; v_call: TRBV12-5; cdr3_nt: TGTGCTAGTAAGGGGGGGGCAGATACGCAGTATTTT; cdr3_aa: CASKGGADTQYF
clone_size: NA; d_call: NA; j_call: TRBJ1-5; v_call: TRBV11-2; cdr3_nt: TGTGCCAGCAGCTTAGATGGCGGGGGAAGTCAGCCCCAGCATTTT; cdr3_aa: CASSLDGGGSQPQHF
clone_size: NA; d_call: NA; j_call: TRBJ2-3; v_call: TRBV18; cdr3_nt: TGTGCCAGCTCACCAGTTTCTTCCAGCACAGATACGCAGTATTTT; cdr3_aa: CASSPVSSSTDTQYF
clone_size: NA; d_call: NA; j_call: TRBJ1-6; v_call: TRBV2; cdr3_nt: TGTGCCAGCAGGAGGGGAGGTTCACCCCTCCACTTT; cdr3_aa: CASRRGGSPLHF
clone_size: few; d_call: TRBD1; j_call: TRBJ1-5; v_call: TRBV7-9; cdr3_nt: TGTGCCAGCAGCGAAACACTCGATTCCGGGACAGGGGGCGGTCAGCCCCAGCATTTT; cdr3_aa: CASSETLDSGTGGGQPQHF
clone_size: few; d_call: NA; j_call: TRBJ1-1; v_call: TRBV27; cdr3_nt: TGTGCCAGCAGTAGTTCGGTAGACACTGAAGCTTTCTTT; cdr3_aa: CASSSSVDTEAFF